This TCR beta chain is from a study of T cells after somatic rescue of genetic block. This CDR3 is built from 16 residues. CDR1 and CDR2 (germline): SGHNT, YYREEE (reference sequence). The V gene end was trimmed by 1 base and the J gene end by 7 bases; junction bases not matched to a gene: 10. Here immunoSEQ multiplex PCR was the method, and the copy in TCRdb shows in-frame clones only, minus some. The sample yields about 52,000 clones, around 96% seen once. This sequence joins TRBV5-4 and TRBJ1-4; 7 nucleotides line up with TRBD1. This receptor was obtained from a child younger than two. Sample: peripheral blood mononuclear cells (PBMCs). CDR3 loop: CASSLKGDRDTEKLFF. The CDR3, as DNA: TGTGCCAGCAGCTTGAAAGGAGACAGGGATACTGAAAAACTGTTTTTT.